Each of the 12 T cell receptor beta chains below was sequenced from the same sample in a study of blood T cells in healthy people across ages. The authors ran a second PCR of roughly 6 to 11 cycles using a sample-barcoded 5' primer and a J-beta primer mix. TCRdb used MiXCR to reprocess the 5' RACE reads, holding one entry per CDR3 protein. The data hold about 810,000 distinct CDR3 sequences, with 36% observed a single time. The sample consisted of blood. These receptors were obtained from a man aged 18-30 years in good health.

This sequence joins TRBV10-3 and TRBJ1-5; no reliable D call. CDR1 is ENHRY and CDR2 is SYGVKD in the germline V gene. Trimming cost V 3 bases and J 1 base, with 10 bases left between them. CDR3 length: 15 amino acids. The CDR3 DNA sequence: TGTGCCATCAGTGACGTGGGTAGAAGCAATCAGCCCCAGCATTTT. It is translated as CAISDVGRSNQPQHF.

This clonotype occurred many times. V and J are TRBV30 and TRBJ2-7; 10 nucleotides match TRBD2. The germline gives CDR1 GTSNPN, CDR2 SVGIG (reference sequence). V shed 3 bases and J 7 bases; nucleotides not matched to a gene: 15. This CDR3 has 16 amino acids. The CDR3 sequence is CAWRPSSGGYYNEQYF. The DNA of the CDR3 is TGTGCCTGGAGGCCCTCTAGCGGGGGTTACTACAATGAGCAGTACTTC.

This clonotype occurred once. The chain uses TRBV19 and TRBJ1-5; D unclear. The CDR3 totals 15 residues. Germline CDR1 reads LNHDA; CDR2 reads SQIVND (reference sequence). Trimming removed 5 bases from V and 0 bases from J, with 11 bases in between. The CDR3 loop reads CASSVTAHSNQPQHF. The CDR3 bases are TGTGCCAGTAGTGTAACGGCCCATAGCAATCAGCCCCAGCATTTT.

The CDR3 sequence is CSVSGGGRAQYF. The CDR3 nucleotides read TGCAGCGTTAGCGGGGGGGGGAGAGCCCAGTACTTC. The chain combines TRBV29-1 with TRBJ2-5; 10 bases line up with TRBD2. The V gene end was trimmed by 5 bases and the J gene end by 9 bases; junction bases not matched to a gene: 6. The CDR3 runs 12 residues. From germline, CDR1 is SQVTM and CDR2 ANQGSEA.

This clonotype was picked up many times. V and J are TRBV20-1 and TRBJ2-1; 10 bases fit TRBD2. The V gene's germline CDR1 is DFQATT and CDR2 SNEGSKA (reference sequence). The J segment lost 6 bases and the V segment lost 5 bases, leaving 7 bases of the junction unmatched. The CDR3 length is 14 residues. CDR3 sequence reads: CSALVAGGPNEQFF. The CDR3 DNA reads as TGCAGTGCTCTGGTAGCGGGGGGCCCCAATGAGCAGTTCTTC.

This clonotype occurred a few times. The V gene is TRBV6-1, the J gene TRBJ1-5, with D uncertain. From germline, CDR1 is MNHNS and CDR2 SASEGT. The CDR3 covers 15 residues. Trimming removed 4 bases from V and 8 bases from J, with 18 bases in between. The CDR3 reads CASSAPPAPREPQHF. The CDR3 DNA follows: TGTGCCAGCAGTGCTCCCCCCGCCCCGAGGGAGCCCCAGCATTTT.

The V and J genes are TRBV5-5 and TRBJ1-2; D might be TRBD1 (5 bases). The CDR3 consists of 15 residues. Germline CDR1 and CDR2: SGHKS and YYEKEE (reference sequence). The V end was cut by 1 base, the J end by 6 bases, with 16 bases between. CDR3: CASSLNLAGIDGYTF. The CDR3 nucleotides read TGTGCCAGCAGCTTGAATCTTGCAGGGATCGATGGCTACACCTTC.

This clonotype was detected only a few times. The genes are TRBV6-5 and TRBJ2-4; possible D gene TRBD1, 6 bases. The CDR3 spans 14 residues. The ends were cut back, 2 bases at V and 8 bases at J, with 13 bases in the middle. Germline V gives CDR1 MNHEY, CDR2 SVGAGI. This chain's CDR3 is CASSYGRGWDIQYF. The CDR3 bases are TGTGCCAGCAGTTACGGCAGGGGATGGGACATTCAGTACTTC.

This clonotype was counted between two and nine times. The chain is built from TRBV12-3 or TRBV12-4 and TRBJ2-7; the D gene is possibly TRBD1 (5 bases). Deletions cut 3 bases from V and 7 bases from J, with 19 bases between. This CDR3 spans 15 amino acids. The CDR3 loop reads CASSFGQGSFDEQYF. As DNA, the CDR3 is TGTGCCAGCAGTTTCGGGCAGGGTAGCTTCGATGAGCAGTACTTC.

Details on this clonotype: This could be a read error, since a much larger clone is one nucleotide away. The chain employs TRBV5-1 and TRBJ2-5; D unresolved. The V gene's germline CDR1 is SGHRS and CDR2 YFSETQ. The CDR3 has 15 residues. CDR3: CASSLVVSPQETEYF. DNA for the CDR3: TGCGCCAGCAGCTTGGTTGTCAGTCCCCAAGAGACCGAGTACTTC.

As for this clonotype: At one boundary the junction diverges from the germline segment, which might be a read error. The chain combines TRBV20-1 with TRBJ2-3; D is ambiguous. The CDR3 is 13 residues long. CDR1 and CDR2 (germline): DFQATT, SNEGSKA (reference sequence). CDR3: CSSSLQWIDTQYF. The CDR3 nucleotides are TGCAGTTCTAGTTTGCAGTGGATCGATACGCAGTATTTT.

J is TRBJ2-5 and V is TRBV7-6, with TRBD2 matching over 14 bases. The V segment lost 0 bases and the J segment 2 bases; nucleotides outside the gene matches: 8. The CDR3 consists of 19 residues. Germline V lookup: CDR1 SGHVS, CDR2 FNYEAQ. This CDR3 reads CASSLAGTSGSRGQETQYF. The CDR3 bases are TGTGCCAGCAGCTTAGCGGGGACTAGCGGGAGCAGAGGTCAAGAGACCCAGTACTTC.